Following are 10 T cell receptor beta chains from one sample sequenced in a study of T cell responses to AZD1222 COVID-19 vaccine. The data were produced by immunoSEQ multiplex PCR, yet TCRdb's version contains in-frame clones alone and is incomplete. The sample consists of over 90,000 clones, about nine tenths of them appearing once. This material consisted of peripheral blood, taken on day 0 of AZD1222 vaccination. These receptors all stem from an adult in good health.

The CDR3 reads CASSTGGWSTYEQYF. CDR3 DNA sequence: TGTGCCAGCTCTACCGGGGGGTGGAGTACCTACGAGCAGTACTTC. V gene TRBV18 combines with J gene TRBJ2-7; 7 bases align to TRBD2. V lost 6 bases, J lost 2 bases, and 10 bases stayed unmatched. There are 15 residues in the CDR3. CDR1 KGHSH and CDR2 LQKENI come from the germline V gene.

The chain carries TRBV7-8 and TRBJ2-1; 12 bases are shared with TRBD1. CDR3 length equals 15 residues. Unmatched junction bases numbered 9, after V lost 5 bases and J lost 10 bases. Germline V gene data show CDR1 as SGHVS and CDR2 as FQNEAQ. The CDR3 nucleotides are TGTGCCAGCAGCCGATCCGGGACAGGGGGCAGAGAGCAGTTCTTC. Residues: CASSRSGTGGREQFF.

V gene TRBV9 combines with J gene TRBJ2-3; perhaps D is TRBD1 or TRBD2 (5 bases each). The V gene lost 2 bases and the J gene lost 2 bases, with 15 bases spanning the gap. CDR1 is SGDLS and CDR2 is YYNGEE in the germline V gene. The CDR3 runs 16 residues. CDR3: CASSVPRDAVTDTQYF. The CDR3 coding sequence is TGTGCCAGCAGCGTTCCCCGGGACGCCGTCACAGATACGCAGTATTTT.

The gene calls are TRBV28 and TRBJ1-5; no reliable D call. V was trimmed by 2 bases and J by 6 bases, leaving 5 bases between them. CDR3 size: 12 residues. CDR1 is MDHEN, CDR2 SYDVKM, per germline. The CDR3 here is CASSLNGQPQHF. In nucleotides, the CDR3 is TGTGCCAGCAGTTTAAACGGTCAGCCCCAGCATTTT.

The CDR3 DNA reads as TGTGCCAGCAGTTCCCGGGACGGGAATGAAAAACTGTTTTTT. Translation gives CASSSRDGNEKLFF. The chain recombines TRBV27 with TRBJ1-4, with D perhaps matching TRBD1 (5 bases). The V end was cut by 4 bases, the J end by 5 bases, with 11 bases between. Per germline, CDR1 MNHEY and CDR2 SMNVEV (reference sequence). This CDR3 is 14 amino acids long.

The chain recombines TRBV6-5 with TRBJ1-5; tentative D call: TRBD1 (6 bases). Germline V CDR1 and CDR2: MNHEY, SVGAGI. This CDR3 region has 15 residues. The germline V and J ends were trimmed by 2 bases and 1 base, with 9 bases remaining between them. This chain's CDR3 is CASSYGQSSNQPQHF. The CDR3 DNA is TGTGCCAGCAGTTACGGACAGAGCAGCAATCAGCCCCAGCATTTT.

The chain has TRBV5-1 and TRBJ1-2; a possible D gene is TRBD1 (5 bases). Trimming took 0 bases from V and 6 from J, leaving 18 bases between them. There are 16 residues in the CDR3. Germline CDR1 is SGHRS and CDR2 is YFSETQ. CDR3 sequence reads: CASSLGFGTGEDGYTF. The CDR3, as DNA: TGCGCCAGCAGCTTGGGGTTTGGAACAGGAGAAGATGGCTACACCTTC. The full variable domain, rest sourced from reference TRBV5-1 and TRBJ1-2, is KAGVTQTPRYLIKTRGQQVTLSCSPISGHRSVSWYQQTPGQGLQFLFEYFSETQRNKGNFPGRFSGRQFSNSRSEMNVSTLELGDSALYLCASSLGFGTGEDGYTFGSGTRLTVV.

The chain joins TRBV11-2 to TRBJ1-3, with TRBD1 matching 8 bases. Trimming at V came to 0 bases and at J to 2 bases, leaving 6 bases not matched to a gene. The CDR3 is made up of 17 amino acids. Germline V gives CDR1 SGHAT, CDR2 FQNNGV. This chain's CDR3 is CASSLEDRDLAGNTIYF. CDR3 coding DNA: TGTGCCAGCAGCTTAGAGGACAGGGACTTGGCTGGAAACACCATATATTTT.

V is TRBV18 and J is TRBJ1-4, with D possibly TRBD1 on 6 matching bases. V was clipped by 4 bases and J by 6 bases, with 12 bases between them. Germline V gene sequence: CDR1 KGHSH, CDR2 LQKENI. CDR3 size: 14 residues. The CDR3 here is CASSRTVKDEKLFF. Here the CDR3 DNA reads TGTGCCAGCTCACGGACAGTAAAGGATGAAAAACTGTTTTTT.

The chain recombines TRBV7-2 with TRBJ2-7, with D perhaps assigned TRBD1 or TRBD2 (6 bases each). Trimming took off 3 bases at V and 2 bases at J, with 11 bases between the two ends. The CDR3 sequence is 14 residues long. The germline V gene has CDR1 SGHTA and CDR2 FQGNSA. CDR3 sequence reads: CASSFGGGPYEQYF. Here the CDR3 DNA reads TGTGCCAGCAGCTTCGGAGGGGGGCCCTACGAGCAGTACTTC.